Listed below are T cell receptor beta chains from one sample, sequenced in a study of blood T cell repertoires in COVID-19. Clones were sequenced by immunoSEQ multiplex PCR, and TCRdb holds only the in-frame ones, with some missing. The repertoire holds approximately 150,000 clones, about 80% seen once, with roughly 19% in the top ten. The sample taken for sequencing was PBMCs or T cells enriched from blood (not recorded which). The source is a woman in her seventies in a cohort exposed to, infected with or recovered from COVID-19 (not recorded which). CDR3s include the opening cysteine and the closing phenylalanine or tryptophan. Each record gives: J gene, D gene, V gene, clone size, CDR3 protein, CDR3 DNA. The D gene is left open where the match is weak. Some rows have no size entry. The others give once, few or many, or a class for an expanded clone.

TRBJ1-5	NA	TRBV3-1/TRBV3-2	few	CASSQERGPQHF	TGTGCCAGCAGCCAAGAGCGGGGACCCCAGCATTTT
TRBJ2-3	NA	TRBV6-2/TRBV6-3	NA	CASSPPPGGTDTQYF	TGTGCCAGCAGCCCCCCGCCAGGGGGCACAGATACGCAGTATTTT
TRBJ2-7	TRBD2	TRBV10-3	NA	CAISEIAAGGHGEQYF	TGTGCCATCAGTGAGATTGCCGCGGGAGGGCATGGCGAGCAGTACTTC
TRBJ2-3	TRBD2	TRBV9	NA	CASSVGAGPSGQYF	TGTGCCAGCAGCGTAGGAGCGGGGCCCTCTGGGCAGTATTTT
TRBJ1-5	NA	TRBV11-1	NA	CASSLEGGSNQPQHF	TGTGCCAGCAGCTTAGAAGGAGGTAGCAATCAGCCCCAGCATTTT
TRBJ2-1	TRBD2	TRBV9	NA	CASSPAGTSGSEQFF	TGTGCCAGCAGCCCTGCCGGGACTAGCGGGAGTGAGCAGTTCTTC
TRBJ2-5	TRBD2	TRBV7-6	NA	CASSLGLAGEETQYF	TGTGCCAGCAGCTTAGGACTAGCGGGAGAAGAGACCCAGTACTTC
TRBJ1-4	TRBD1	TRBV11-3	NA	CASSPGTASATNEKLFF	TGTGCCAGCAGCCCCGGGACAGCCTCTGCAACTAATGAAAAACTGTTTTTT
TRBJ2-1	NA	TRBV6-5	NA	CASSYSSRGAYNEQFF	TGTGCCAGCAGTTACTCGAGCAGGGGCGCCTACAATGAGCAGTTCTTC
TRBJ2-7	TRBD1	TRBV7-9	NA	CASSLEGQGSDEQYF	TGTGCCAGCAGCCTAGAGGGACAGGGGTCTGACGAGCAGTACTTC
TRBJ2-2	TRBD2	TRBV28	NA	CAGGRGNTGELFF	TGTGCCGGGGGGAGGGGCAACACCGGGGAGCTGTTTTTT
TRBJ1-4	TRBD1	TRBV6-1	NA	CASSGGQGTGGRQKLFF	TGTGCCAGCAGTGGGGGACAGGGTACCGGGGGAAGGCAAAAACTGTTTTTT
TRBJ2-7	TRBD1	TRBV5-1	NA	CASSRDRPYEQYF	TGCGCCAGCAGCCGGGACAGGCCCTACGAGCAGTACTTC
TRBJ2-5	TRBD2	TRBV2	NA	CASIVGLAGQGETQYF	TGTGCCAGCATTGTCGGACTAGCGGGTCAGGGGGAGACCCAGTACTTC
TRBJ2-1	TRBD1	TRBV7-3	NA	CASRFAGGNEQFF	TGTGCCAGCAGGTTCGCAGGGGGCAATGAGCAGTTCTTC
TRBJ1-1	NA	TRBV12-1	NA	CASSPETAMNTEAFF	TGTGCCAGCAGCCCAGAGACAGCCATGAACACTGAAGCTTTCTTT
TRBJ1-2	NA	TRBV9	NA	CASSVGSGGQHGYTF	TGTGCCAGCAGCGTAGGGTCGGGAGGACAGCATGGCTACACCTTC
TRBJ1-1	NA	TRBV7-9	many	CASWGGREAFF	TGTGCCAGCTGGGGGGGGAGGGAAGCTTTCTTT
TRBJ2-1	NA	TRBV27	NA	CASSWGGGNEQFF	TGTGCCAGCAGTTGGGGAGGGGGGAATGAGCAGTTCTTC
TRBJ2-2	NA	TRBV4-1	few	CASSQIGQGAGELFF	TGCGCCAGCAGCCAAATAGGTCAGGGCGCCGGGGAGCTGTTTTTT
TRBJ1-2	NA	TRBV5-1	NA	CASSLDRVGYGYTF	TGCGCCAGCAGCTTGGACAGGGTGGGGTATGGCTACACCTTC
TRBJ1-4	TRBD1	TRBV5-1	NA	CASSFRGLDEKLFF	TGCGCCAGCAGCTTCAGGGGGCTGGATGAAAAACTGTTTTTT
TRBJ1-5	NA	TRBV7-2	NA	CASSYSGGSNQPQHF	TGTGCCAGCAGCTATAGTGGAGGGTCCAATCAGCCCCAGCATTTT
TRBJ2-5	NA	TRBV28	NA	CASTIGGQETQYF	TGTGCCAGCACTATAGGAGGGCAAGAGACCCAGTACTTC
TRBJ1-6	TRBD1	TRBV19	NA	CASQIEGARNSPLHF	TGTGCCAGTCAAATCGAGGGGGCTCGAAATTCACCCCTCCACTTT
TRBJ1-5	NA	TRBV5-8	NA	CASSSGDVSNQPQHF	TGTGCCAGCAGCTCAGGCGACGTTAGCAATCAGCCCCAGCATTTT
TRBJ1-5	TRBD1	TRBV7-2	NA	CASSFGTGGQPQHF	TGTGCCAGCAGCTTTGGGACAGGGGGTCAGCCCCAGCATTTT
TRBJ2-5	TRBD2	TRBV5-1	NA	CASSWTASGAGETQYF	TGCGCCAGCAGCTGGACCGCCAGCGGGGCGGGTGAGACCCAGTACTTC
TRBJ2-5	NA	TRBV5-1	NA	CASTAQETQYF	TGCGCCAGTACAGCTCAAGAGACCCAGTACTTC